These 13 T cell receptor beta chains originate from one sample sequenced in a study of blood T cell repertoires in COVID-19. This table comes from immunoSEQ multiplex PCR, and its TCRdb copy is limited to in-frame clones, with some not included. The profile shows fewer than 100,000 clones, approximately 87% of them singletons. Sample: peripheral blood. The receptor set was obtained from a human donor in a cohort sampled during active COVID-19.

The chain links TRBV19 to TRBJ2-5, with TRBD2 matching 7 bases. Looked up from germline, CDR1 is LNHDA and CDR2 is SQIVND (reference sequence). The V segment lost 3 bases and the J segment 2 bases; nucleotides outside the gene matches: 6. The CDR3 has 15 residues. The CDR3 loop is CASSILAGVQETQYF. The CDR3 nucleotides are TGTGCCAGTAGTATCCTCGCGGGGGTGCAAGAGACCCAGTACTTC.

The chain combines TRBV19 with TRBJ1-1; tentative D call: TRBD1 (5 bases). Germline lookup yields CDR1 LNHDA and CDR2 SQIVND (reference sequence). The germline V and J ends were trimmed by 3 bases and 5 bases, with 10 bases remaining between them. The CDR3 runs 13 residues. The CDR3: CASSMEGKTEAFF. The DNA of the CDR3 is TGTGCCAGTAGTATGGAGGGGAAGACTGAAGCTTTCTTT.

This rearrangement joins TRBV30 to TRBJ2-1; perhaps TRBD2 as D (5 bases). Trimming took off 2 bases at V and 14 bases at J, with 19 bases between the two ends. The CDR3 contains 13 residues. The V gene's germline CDR1 is GTSNPN and CDR2 SVGIG (reference sequence). The CDR3 protein is CAWSTTLTDGKFF. The CDR3 DNA sequence: TGTGCCTGGAGTACTACCTTAACAGACGGGAAGTTCTTC.

This chain uses TRBV18 with TRBJ2-7, with 11 bases fitting TRBD2. V gave up 0 bases and J gave up 4 bases; unmatched junction bases: 5. The CDR3 runs to 16 residues. The V gene's germline CDR1 is KGHSH and CDR2 LQKENI. This CDR3 is CASSPPTGLAAYEQYF. Here the CDR3 DNA reads TGTGCCAGCTCACCACCCACGGGACTAGCGGCTTACGAGCAGTACTTC.

About this clone itself: Other DNA sequences in the same sample also yield this CDR3. V and J are TRBV27 and TRBJ1-1; TRBD1 agrees at 7 bases. This CDR3 is built from 14 residues. Germline trimming cut 5 bases from V and 4 bases from J; bases unmatched to any gene: 7. Germline assignment: CDR1 MNHEY and CDR2 SMNVEV (reference sequence). The CDR3 loop reads CASSLNRGFTEAFF. CDR3 nucleotides: TGTGCCAGCAGTCTTAACAGGGGTTTCACTGAAGCTTTCTTT.

V usage is TRBV5-1 and J usage is TRBJ2-2; D might be TRBD2 (6 bases). V dropped 0 bases and J dropped 0 bases, with 12 bases sitting between them. The germline gives CDR1 SGHRS, CDR2 YFSETQ. CDR3 size: 17 residues. The CDR3 nucleotides read TGCGCCAGCAGCTTGGGTTTAGGAGGGGCGAACACCGGGGAGCTGTTTTTT. Encoded protein: CASSLGLGGANTGELFF.

This clone was counted once. DNA of the CDR3: TGTGCCAGCTCCCTAGACAGTGCCTATGGCTACACCTTC. Protein sequence: CASSLDSAYGYTF. V and J are TRBV2 and TRBJ1-2; tentative D call: TRBD1 (5 bases). Germline V lookup: CDR1 SNHLY, CDR2 FYNNEI. The CDR3 contains 13 residues. V lost 8 bases to trimming and J lost 4 bases, with 14 bases between them.

The rearrangement links TRBV3-1 (or the pseudogene TRBV3-2) to TRBJ2-5, with 8 bases identical to TRBD1. This CDR3 is built from 14 residues. Germline V gene lookup returns CDR1 LGHDT and CDR2 YNNKEL (reference sequence). V gave up 5 bases and J gave up 5 bases; unmatched junction bases: 7. CDR3 sequence (DNA): TGTGCCAGCAGCTCCTCAGGGGGCGCGGAGACCCAGTACTTC. Encoded protein: CASSSSGGAETQYF.

The chain combines TRBV19 with TRBJ2-1; 7 nucleotides line up with TRBD2. The CDR3 is 15 residues long. With V trimmed by 6 bases and J by 6 bases, 11 bases remained unmatched. Germline CDR1 and CDR2: LNHDA and SQIVND (reference sequence). Written as DNA, the CDR3 is TGTGCCAGTAGCGGCGGGGGAGCGGGGCCCAATGAGCAGTTCTTC. This encodes CASSGGGAGPNEQFF.

The V call is TRBV6-2 or TRBV6-3, the J call TRBJ2-1; maybe TRBD1 (6 bases). V gave up 0 bases and J gave up 8 bases, with 17 bases separating them. Germline CDR1 MNHEY, CDR2 SVGEGT. This CDR3 region has 16 residues. CDR3 amino acids: CASSYSANPRGDEQFF. CDR3 nucleotide sequence: TGTGCCAGCAGTTACTCGGCTAACCCCAGGGGTGATGAGCAGTTCTTC.

The rearrangement joins TRBV10-3 to TRBJ2-1; perhaps TRBD2 as D (6 bases). Trimming shortened V by 3 bases and J by 3 bases, and 21 bases separated the two germline ends. Per the germline V gene, CDR1 is ENHRY and CDR2 is SYGVKD. CDR3 length: 18 residues. As DNA, the CDR3 is TGTGCCATCAGTGAAGCGGGTTCTGGGGCCTCTTACTACAATGAGCAGTTCTTC. It yields the protein CAISEAGSGASYYNEQFF.

The chain joins TRBV28 to TRBJ1-1, with D tentatively TRBD1 (6 bases). CDR1 and CDR2 from the germline V gene are MDHEN and SYDVKM. V shed 2 bases and J shed 5 bases, with 15 bases lying between them. The CDR3 is made up of 15 amino acids. CDR3 loop: CASSLHSTGRTEAFF. CDR3 nucleotide sequence: TGTGCCAGCAGTTTACACTCCACAGGGAGAACTGAAGCTTTCTTT.

The chain has TRBV7-2 and TRBJ1-3, with D perhaps TRBD1 (5 bases). With 5 bases removed from V and 0 bases from J, the gap between germline ends came to 14 bases. Germline CDR1 reads SGHTA; CDR2 reads FQGNSA. This CDR3 region has 16 residues. Here the CDR3 reads CASSPLRDSSGNTIYF. The CDR3 nucleotides read TGTGCCAGCAGCCCTCTCCGGGACTCCTCTGGAAACACCATATATTTT.